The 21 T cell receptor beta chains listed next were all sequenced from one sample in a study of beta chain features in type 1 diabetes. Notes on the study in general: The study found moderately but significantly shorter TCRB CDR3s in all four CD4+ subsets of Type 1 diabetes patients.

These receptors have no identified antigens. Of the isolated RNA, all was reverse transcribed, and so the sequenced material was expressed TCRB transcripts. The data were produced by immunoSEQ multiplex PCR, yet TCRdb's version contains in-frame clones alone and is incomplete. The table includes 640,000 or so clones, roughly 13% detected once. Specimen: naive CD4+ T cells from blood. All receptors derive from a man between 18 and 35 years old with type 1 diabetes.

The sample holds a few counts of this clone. The CDR3 sequence is CASSVAGLNTGELFF. As DNA, the CDR3 is TGTGCCAGCAGCGTAGCGGGACTTAACACCGGGGAGCTGTTTTTT. This chain links TRBV9 with TRBJ2-2; a weak D match, TRBD2 (6 bases). Germline loops: CDR1 SGDLS, CDR2 YYNGEE. The CDR3 runs to 15 residues. Between the trimmed V and J ends, which lost 0 bases and 2 bases, there was a span of 8 bases.

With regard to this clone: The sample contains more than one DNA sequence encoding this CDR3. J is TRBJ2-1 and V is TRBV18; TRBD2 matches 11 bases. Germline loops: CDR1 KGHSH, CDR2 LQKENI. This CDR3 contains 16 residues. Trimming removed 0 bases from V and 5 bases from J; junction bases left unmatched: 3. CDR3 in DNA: TGTGCCAGCTCACCACCCGGGACTAGCGGCAACAATGAGCAGTTCTTC. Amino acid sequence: CASSPPGTSGNNEQFF.

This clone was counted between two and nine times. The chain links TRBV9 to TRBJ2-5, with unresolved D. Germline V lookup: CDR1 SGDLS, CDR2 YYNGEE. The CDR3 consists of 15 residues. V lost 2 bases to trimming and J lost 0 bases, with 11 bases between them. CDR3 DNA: TGTGCCAGCAGCGTCCCCACCGGGTACCAAGAGACCCAGTACTTC. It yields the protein CASSVPTGYQETQYF.

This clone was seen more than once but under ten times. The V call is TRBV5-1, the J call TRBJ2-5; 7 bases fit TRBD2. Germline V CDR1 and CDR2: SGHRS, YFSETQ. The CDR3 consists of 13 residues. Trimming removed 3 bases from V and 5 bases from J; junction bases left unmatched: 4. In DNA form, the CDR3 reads TGCGCCAGCAGCTCGGGACTACGGGAGACCCAGTACTTC. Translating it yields CASSSGLRETQYF.

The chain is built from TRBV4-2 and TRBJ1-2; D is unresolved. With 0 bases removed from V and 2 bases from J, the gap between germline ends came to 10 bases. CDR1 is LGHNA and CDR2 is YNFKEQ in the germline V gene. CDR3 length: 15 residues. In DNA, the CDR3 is TGTGCCAGCAGCCAAGAGGTACGGCCGAACTATGGCTACACCTTC. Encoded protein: CASSQEVRPNYGYTF.

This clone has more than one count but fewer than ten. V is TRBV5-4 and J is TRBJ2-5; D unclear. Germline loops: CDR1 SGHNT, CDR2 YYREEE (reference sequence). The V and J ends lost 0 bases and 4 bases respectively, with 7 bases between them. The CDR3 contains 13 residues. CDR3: CASSLVGRETQYF. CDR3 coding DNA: TGTGCCAGCAGCTTGGTAGGTCGAGAGACCCAGTACTTC.

The CDR3 spells CASSIGTGASGANVLTF. As DNA, the CDR3 is TGTGCCAGTAGTATAGGGACAGGGGCCTCTGGGGCCAACGTCCTGACTTTC. This chain uses TRBV19 with TRBJ2-6, with 9 positions matching TRBD1. V lost 1 base, J lost 0 bases, and 1 base stayed unmatched. The CDR3 has 17 residues. Germline V CDR1 and CDR2: LNHDA, SQIVND (reference sequence).

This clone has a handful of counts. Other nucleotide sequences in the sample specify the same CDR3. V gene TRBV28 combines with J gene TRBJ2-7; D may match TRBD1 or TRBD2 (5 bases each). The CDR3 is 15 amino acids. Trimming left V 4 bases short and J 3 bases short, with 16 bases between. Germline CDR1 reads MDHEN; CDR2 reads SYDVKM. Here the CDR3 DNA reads TGTGCCAGCAGTTCGTCCGGGACGGGCCTCTACGAGCAGTACTTC. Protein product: CASSSSGTGLYEQYF.

The CDR3 region has the DNA TGTGCCTCCCAGGGGGGGAGGTCCCCCAACAACAATGAGCAGTTCTTC. It specifies CASQGGRSPNNNEQFF. This chain connects TRBV19 to TRBJ2-1; D might be TRBD1 or TRBD2, each matching 7 bases. CDR1 LNHDA and CDR2 SQIVND come from the germline V gene (reference sequence). The CDR3 is made up of 16 amino acids. The ends were cut back, 11 bases at V and 5 bases at J, with 25 bases in the middle.

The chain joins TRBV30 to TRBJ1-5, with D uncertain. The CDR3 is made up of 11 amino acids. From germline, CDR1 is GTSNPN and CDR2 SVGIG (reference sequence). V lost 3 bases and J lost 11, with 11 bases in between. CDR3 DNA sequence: TGTGCCTGGAGCGACGAGGTGGCCCAGCATTTT. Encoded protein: CAWSDEVAQHF. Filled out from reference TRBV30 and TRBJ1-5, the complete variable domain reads SQTIHQWPATLVQPVGSPLSLECTVEGTSNPNLYWYRQAAGRGLQLLFYSVGIGQISSEVPQNLSASRPQDRQFILSSKKLLLSDSGFYLCAWSDEVAQHFGDGTRLSIL.

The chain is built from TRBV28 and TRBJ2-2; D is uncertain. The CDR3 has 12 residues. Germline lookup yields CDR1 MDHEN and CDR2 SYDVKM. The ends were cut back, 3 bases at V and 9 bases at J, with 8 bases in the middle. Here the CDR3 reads CASSLASRELFF. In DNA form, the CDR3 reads TGTGCCAGCAGTTTGGCTTCTAGGGAGCTGTTTTTT.

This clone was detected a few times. CDR3 sequence (DNA): TGTGCCAGCTCACGAGGGACGTCTAGTCAGCCCCAGCATTTT. As protein: CASSRGTSSQPQHF. This chain connects TRBV18 to TRBJ1-5, with TRBD1 as a possible D gene (5 bases). Trimming stripped 4 bases from V and 6 bases from J, with 13 bases between. Germline CDR1 reads KGHSH; CDR2 reads LQKENI. The CDR3 contains 14 residues.

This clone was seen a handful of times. The CDR3 nucleotides are TGCAGCGTCGCACTCGACAGGAACAATTCACCCCTCCACTTT. As protein: CSVALDRNNSPLHF. The genes are TRBV29-1 and TRBJ1-6; D possibly corresponds to TRBD1 (6 bases). There are 14 residues in the CDR3. V was pared by 6 bases and J by 7 bases, with 16 bases between. In germline, CDR1 is SQVTM, CDR2 ANQGSEA.

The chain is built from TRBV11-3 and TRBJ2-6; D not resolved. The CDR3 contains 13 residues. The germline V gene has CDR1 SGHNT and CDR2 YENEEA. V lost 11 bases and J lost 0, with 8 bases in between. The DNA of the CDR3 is TGTGCCGTCACGTCCTCTGGGGCCAACGTCCTGACTTTC. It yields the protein CAVTSSGANVLTF. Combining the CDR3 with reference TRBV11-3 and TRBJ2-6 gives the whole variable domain EAGVVQSPRYKIIEKKQPVAFWCNPISGHNTLYWYLQNLGQGPELLIRYENEEAVDDSQLPKDRFSAERLKGVDSTLKIQPAELGDSAVYLCAVTSSGANVLTFGAGSRLTVL.

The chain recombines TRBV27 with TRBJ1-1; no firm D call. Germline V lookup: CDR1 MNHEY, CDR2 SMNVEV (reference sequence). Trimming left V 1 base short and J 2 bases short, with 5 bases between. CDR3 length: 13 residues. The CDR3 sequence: CASSLLGNTEAFF. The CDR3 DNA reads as TGTGCCAGCAGTTTATTAGGTAACACTGAAGCTTTCTTT.

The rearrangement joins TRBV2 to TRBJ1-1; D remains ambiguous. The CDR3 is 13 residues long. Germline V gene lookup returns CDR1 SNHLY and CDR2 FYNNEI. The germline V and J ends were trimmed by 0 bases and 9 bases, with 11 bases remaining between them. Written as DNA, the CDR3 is TGTGCCAGCAGTGAAGCGCAGGCAGCGAAAGCTTTCTTT. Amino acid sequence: CASSEAQAAKAFF.

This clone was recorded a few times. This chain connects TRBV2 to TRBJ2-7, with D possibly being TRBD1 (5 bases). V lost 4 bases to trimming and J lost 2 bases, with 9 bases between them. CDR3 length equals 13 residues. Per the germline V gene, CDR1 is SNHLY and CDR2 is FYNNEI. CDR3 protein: CASSVTETYEQYF. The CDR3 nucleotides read TGTGCCAGCAGTGTGACAGAGACCTACGAGCAGTACTTC.

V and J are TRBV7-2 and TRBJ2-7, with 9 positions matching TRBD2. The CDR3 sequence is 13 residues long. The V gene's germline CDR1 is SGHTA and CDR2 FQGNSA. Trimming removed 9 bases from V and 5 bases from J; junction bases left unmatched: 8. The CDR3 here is CASVPGLANEQYF. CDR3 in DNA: TGTGCCAGTGTACCGGGACTAGCAAACGAGCAGTACTTC. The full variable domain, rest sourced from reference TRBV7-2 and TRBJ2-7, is GAGVSQSPSNKVTEKGKDVELRCDPISGHTALYWYRQSLGQGLEFLIYFQGNSAPDKSGLPSDRFSAERTGGSVSTLTIQRTQQEDSAVYLCASVPGLANEQYFGPGTRLTVT.

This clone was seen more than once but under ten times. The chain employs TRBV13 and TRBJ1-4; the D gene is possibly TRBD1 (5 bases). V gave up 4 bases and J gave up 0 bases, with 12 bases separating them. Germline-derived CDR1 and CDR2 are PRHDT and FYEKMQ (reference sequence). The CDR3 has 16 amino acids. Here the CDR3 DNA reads TGTGCCAGCAGCTCCACCTGGGGGGCAACTAATGAAAAACTGTTTTTT. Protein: CASSSTWGATNEKLFF.

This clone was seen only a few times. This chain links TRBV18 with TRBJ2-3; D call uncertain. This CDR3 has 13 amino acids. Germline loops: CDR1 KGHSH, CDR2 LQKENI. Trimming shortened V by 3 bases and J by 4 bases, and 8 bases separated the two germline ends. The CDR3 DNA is TGTGCCAGCTCACCGGACGGAGCAGATACGCAGTATTTT. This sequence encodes CASSPDGADTQYF.

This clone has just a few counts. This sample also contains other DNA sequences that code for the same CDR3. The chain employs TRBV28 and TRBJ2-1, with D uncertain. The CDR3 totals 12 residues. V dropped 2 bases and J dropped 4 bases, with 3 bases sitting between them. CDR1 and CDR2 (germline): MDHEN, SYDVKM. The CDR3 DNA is TGTGCCAGCAGTTTAAGATACAATGAGCAGTTCTTC. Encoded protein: CASSLRYNEQFF.